This is a list of T cell receptor beta chains from one sample in a study of memory CD4+ T cells and cytomegalovirus serostatus. The method was immunoSEQ multiplex PCR; TCRdb's version includes in-frame clones alone and lacks a portion of them. This sample has tens of thousands of clones, with more than 65% found just once. The sequenced material came from memory CD4+ T cells from blood. The receptors here all came from an adult in good health and CMV-seronegative. Some clones in this sample may be carry-over from other donors' samples. Each CDR3 is given with its conserved first and last residue. Fields, in order: clone size, J gene, V gene, D gene, CDR3 protein, CDR3 DNA. A D gene is named only where the DNA matches it firmly. Clone size appears in some rows only: once, few, many, or a class for an expanded clone.

clone size: NA
J gene: TRBJ2-7
V gene: TRBV11-2
D gene: TRBD2
CDR3 protein: CASSSSPGGRGSEQYF
CDR3 DNA: TGTGCCAGCAGCTCAAGCCCTGGCGGGAGGGGATCCGAGCAGTACTTC

clone size: once
J gene: TRBJ1-6
V gene: TRBV11-2
D gene: TRBD1
CDR3 protein: CASSRDRGNSPLHF
CDR3 DNA: TGTGCCAGCAGCCGAGACAGGGGTAATTCACCCCTCCACTTT

clone size: NA
J gene: TRBJ2-6
V gene: TRBV29-1
D gene: NA
CDR3 protein: CSVIVGGANVLTF
CDR3 DNA: TGCAGCGTTATCGTGGGGGGGGCCAACGTCCTGACTTTC

clone size: NA
J gene: TRBJ1-5
V gene: TRBV6-1
D gene: TRBD1
CDR3 protein: CASSVMDRGPQHF
CDR3 DNA: TGTGCCAGCAGTGTGATGGACAGGGGGCCCCAGCATTTT

clone size: NA
J gene: TRBJ1-1
V gene: TRBV5-1
D gene: NA
CDR3 protein: CASHDRGANTEAFF
CDR3 DNA: TGCGCCAGCCACGACCGGGGGGCGAACACTGAAGCTTTCTTT

clone size: NA
J gene: TRBJ1-1
V gene: TRBV18
D gene: NA
CDR3 protein: CASSRDNSYTEAFF
CDR3 DNA: TGTGCCAGCTCAAGGGACAACTCCTACACTGAAGCTTTCTTT

clone size: NA
J gene: TRBJ1-5
V gene: TRBV2
D gene: TRBD1
CDR3 protein: CASRVGTGKGGPQHF
CDR3 DNA: TGTGCCAGCAGGGTAGGGACAGGGAAAGGTGGGCCCCAGCATTTT

clone size: NA
J gene: TRBJ1-4
V gene: TRBV7-9
D gene: NA
CDR3 protein: CASTPWRNEKLFF
CDR3 DNA: TGTGCCAGCACCCCCTGGAGGAATGAAAAACTGTTTTTT

clone size: NA
J gene: TRBJ2-1
V gene: TRBV7-8
D gene: NA
CDR3 protein: CASSLTTSYNEQFF
CDR3 DNA: TGTGCCAGCAGCTTAACAACCTCCTACAATGAGCAGTTCTTC

clone size: NA
J gene: TRBJ2-3
V gene: TRBV19
D gene: NA
CDR3 protein: CASSISFSAETQYF
CDR3 DNA: TGTGCCAGTAGTATATCCTTCTCGGCCGAAACGCAGTATTTT

clone size: few
J gene: TRBJ2-3
V gene: TRBV10-3
D gene: TRBD2
CDR3 protein: CAIRAGTSGTDTQYF
CDR3 DNA: TGTGCCATCAGGGCCGGGACTAGCGGGACAGATACGCAGTATTTT

clone size: NA
J gene: TRBJ1-6
V gene: TRBV5-4
D gene: NA
CDR3 protein: CASSGPSYNSPLHF
CDR3 DNA: TGTGCCAGCAGCGGGCCAAGCTATAATTCACCCCTCCACTTT

clone size: NA
J gene: TRBJ2-7
V gene: TRBV18
D gene: TRBD1
CDR3 protein: CASSPGTGGSEQYF
CDR3 DNA: TGTGCCAGCTCACCCGGGACAGGGGGCAGCGAGCAGTACTTC

clone size: NA
J gene: TRBJ2-7
V gene: TRBV30
D gene: TRBD1
CDR3 protein: CAWTSGTGLYEQYF
CDR3 DNA: TGTGCCTGGACCTCTGGGACAGGACTCTACGAGCAGTACTTC

clone size: few
J gene: TRBJ1-2
V gene: TRBV28
D gene: NA
CDR3 protein: CASSLWDGYTF
CDR3 DNA: TGTGCCAGCAGTTTATGGGATGGCTACACCTTC

clone size: NA
J gene: TRBJ2-7
V gene: TRBV30
D gene: TRBD2
CDR3 protein: CAWSGGLAGYEQYF
CDR3 DNA: TGTGCCTGGAGTGGGGGACTAGCGGGCTACGAGCAGTACTTC

clone size: NA
J gene: TRBJ2-1
V gene: TRBV4-2
D gene: NA
CDR3 protein: CASSNRDFALGQFF
CDR3 DNA: TGTGCCAGCAGCAACCGGGACTTTGCGCTGGGGCAGTTCTTC

clone size: NA
J gene: TRBJ2-4
V gene: TRBV18
D gene: NA
CDR3 protein: CASSPPEGGGIQYF
CDR3 DNA: TGTGCCAGCTCACCCCCCGAAGGTGGTGGCATTCAGTACTTC

clone size: NA
J gene: TRBJ1-2
V gene: TRBV29-1
D gene: TRBD1
CDR3 protein: CSVAPGTGVRANYGYTF
CDR3 DNA: TGCAGCGTGGCACCCGGGACAGGGGTACGGGCTAACTATGGCTACACCTTC

clone size: NA
J gene: TRBJ2-6
V gene: TRBV5-6
D gene: NA
CDR3 protein: CASRMGVSGANVLTF
CDR3 DNA: TGTGCCAGCAGAATGGGGGTTTCAGGGGCCAACGTCCTGACTTTC

clone size: NA
J gene: TRBJ1-2
V gene: TRBV29-1
D gene: TRBD1
CDR3 protein: CSVVGRGQDYGYTF
CDR3 DNA: TGCAGCGTTGTCGGCAGGGGGCAAGACTATGGCTACACCTTC

clone size: NA
J gene: TRBJ2-3
V gene: TRBV6-1
D gene: NA
CDR3 protein: CASSEWRSTQYF
CDR3 DNA: TGTGCCAGCAGTGAATGGAGATCTACGCAGTATTTT

clone size: NA
J gene: TRBJ2-2
V gene: TRBV23-1
D gene: NA
CDR3 protein: CASSREAGDRTGELFF
CDR3 DNA: TGCGCCAGCAGTCGCGAGGCAGGGGATCGCACCGGGGAGCTGTTTTTT

clone size: NA
J gene: TRBJ1-5
V gene: TRBV19
D gene: NA
CDR3 protein: CATNRLQGSNQPQHF
CDR3 DNA: TGTGCCACTAACCGGCTGCAGGGAAGCAATCAGCCCCAGCATTTT

clone size: once
J gene: TRBJ2-1
V gene: TRBV6-5
D gene: TRBD2
CDR3 protein: CASFNGEGGEQFF
CDR3 DNA: TGTGCCAGCTTCAATGGGGAGGGCGGTGAGCAGTTCTTC

clone size: few
J gene: TRBJ1-1
V gene: TRBV4-1
D gene: NA
CDR3 protein: CASSQLAGGTEAFF
CDR3 DNA: TGCGCCAGCAGCCAACTGGCGGGGGGCACTGAAGCTTTCTTT

clone size: NA
J gene: TRBJ2-2
V gene: TRBV30
D gene: TRBD1
CDR3 protein: CAWSGLRQGGTGELFF
CDR3 DNA: TGTGCCTGGAGTGGTCTGAGACAGGGGGGTACCGGGGAGCTGTTTTTT

clone size: NA
J gene: TRBJ1-6
V gene: TRBV30
D gene: TRBD1
CDR3 protein: CAWSDSTGFYNSPLHF
CDR3 DNA: TGTGCCTGGAGTGACTCGACAGGGTTCTATAATTCACCCCTCCACTTT

clone size: NA
J gene: TRBJ2-5
V gene: TRBV5-4
D gene: NA
CDR3 protein: CASSLGGEETQYF
CDR3 DNA: TGTGCCAGCAGCTTGGGAGGCGAAGAGACCCAGTACTTC

clone size: NA
J gene: TRBJ2-1
V gene: TRBV6-1
D gene: NA
CDR3 protein: CASSVAPLIDNEQFF
CDR3 DNA: TGTGCCAGCAGTGTTGCGCCCTTAATTGACAATGAGCAGTTCTTC

clone size: NA
J gene: TRBJ2-7
V gene: TRBV5-8
D gene: NA
CDR3 protein: CASSSFAGVYEQYF
CDR3 DNA: TGTGCCAGCAGCTCTTTCGCAGGGGTCTACGAGCAGTACTTC

clone size: NA
J gene: TRBJ2-3
V gene: TRBV9
D gene: NA
CDR3 protein: CASSATPTSTDTQYF
CDR3 DNA: TGTGCCAGCAGCGCGACCCCTACTAGCACAGATACGCAGTATTTT

clone size: NA
J gene: TRBJ1-5
V gene: TRBV19
D gene: NA
CDR3 protein: CASTDRGQGFQPQHF
CDR3 DNA: TGTGCCAGTACCGATCGAGGGCAGGGCTTCCAGCCCCAGCATTTT

clone size: NA
J gene: TRBJ2-1
V gene: TRBV5-1
D gene: TRBD2
CDR3 protein: CASSLTSGRLTSAPQFF
CDR3 DNA: TGCGCCAGCAGCTTGACAAGCGGGAGACTCACCTCAGCGCCTCAGTTCTTC

clone size: NA
J gene: TRBJ2-3
V gene: TRBV5-4
D gene: NA
CDR3 protein: CASSQAGRTDTQYF
CDR3 DNA: TGTGCCAGCAGCCAGGCTGGGCGCACAGATACGCAGTATTTT

clone size: NA
J gene: TRBJ1-4
V gene: TRBV5-1
D gene: NA
CDR3 protein: CASSLMGFGEKLFF
CDR3 DNA: TGCGCCAGCAGCTTGATGGGGTTCGGAGAAAAACTGTTTTTT

clone size: NA
J gene: TRBJ2-7
V gene: TRBV10-3
D gene: TRBD1
CDR3 protein: CAISDKDRIYEQYF
CDR3 DNA: TGTGCCATCAGTGATAAGGACAGGATTTACGAGCAGTACTTC

clone size: NA
J gene: TRBJ2-7
V gene: TRBV28
D gene: TRBD1
CDR3 protein: CASRERGQGQYF
CDR3 DNA: TGTGCCAGCCGCGAAAGGGGGCAGGGGCAGTACTTC

clone size: NA
J gene: TRBJ2-2
V gene: TRBV28
D gene: NA
CDR3 protein: CASSLYVRDTGELFF
CDR3 DNA: TGTGCCAGCAGTTTATACGTCAGGGACACCGGGGAGCTGTTTTTT

clone size: NA
J gene: TRBJ2-1
V gene: TRBV28
D gene: NA
CDR3 protein: CASRLVAASYNEQFF
CDR3 DNA: TGTGCCAGCAGACTAGTCGCCGCGTCCTACAATGAGCAGTTCTTC